Listed below are T cell receptor beta chains from one sample, sequenced in a study of T-cell reconstitution after alpha-beta-depleted transplantation in children. TCRdb recomputed calls from the PCR reads with MiXCR, one row per CDR3 protein. The sample yields roughly 570,000 distinct CDR3 sequences, 25% to 30% seen once. The sequenced sample was PBMCs, obtained before TCRalphabeta/CD19-depleted stem cell transplant. The receptors originated from a boy in the first two years of life with Wiskott-Aldrich syndrome, due to receive a stem cell transplant. The CDR3 runs from the conserved cysteine through the conserved F or W. D genes are given only for firm matches. Size is stated for part of the rows, as once, few or many counts, or as a class when the clone is expanded.

v_gene: TRBV6-5; d_gene: TRBD1; j_gene: TRBJ2-3; abundance: -; CDR3aa: CASSFSQGAHTQYF; CDR3nt: TGTGCCAGCAGTTTTTCTCAGGGGGCACATACGCAGTATTTT
v_gene: TRBV5-1; d_gene: -; j_gene: TRBJ2-1; abundance: -; CDR3aa: CASSWILGNNEQFF; CDR3nt: TGCGCCAGCAGCTGGATTTTGGGGAACAATGAGCAGTTCTTC
v_gene: TRBV27; d_gene: -; j_gene: TRBJ1-4; abundance: -; CDR3aa: CASSLFGRTEWGEKLFF; CDR3nt: TGTGCCAGCAGTTTATTTGGGAGGACGGAGTGGGGTGAAAAACTGTTTTTT
v_gene: TRBV9; d_gene: -; j_gene: TRBJ2-3; abundance: few; CDR3aa: CASSVARGRADTQYF; CDR3nt: TGTGCCAGCAGCGTAGCCCGGGGTCGGGCAGATACGCAGTATTTT
v_gene: TRBV12-3/TRBV12-4; d_gene: -; j_gene: TRBJ2-3; abundance: -; CDR3aa: CASSLFGDTQYF; CDR3nt: TGTGCCAGCAGTTTATTCGGGGATACGCAGTATTTT
v_gene: TRBV29-1; d_gene: TRBD1; j_gene: TRBJ1-5; abundance: -; CDR3aa: CSVVVTGDFGQPQHF; CDR3nt: TGCAGCGTTGTGGTGACAGGGGATTTTGGTCAGCCCCAGCATTTT
v_gene: TRBV7-8; d_gene: TRBD2; j_gene: TRBJ2-1; abundance: -; CDR3aa: CASSLAVLAGGGDNEQFF; CDR3nt: TGTGCCAGCAGCTTAGCTGTGCTAGCGGGAGGAGGGGACAATGAGCAGTTCTTC
v_gene: TRBV12-5; d_gene: -; j_gene: TRBJ1-1; abundance: few; CDR3aa: CASGLNYASEAFF; CDR3nt: TGTGCTAGTGGTTTGAACTATGCCAGTGAAGCTTTCTTT
v_gene: TRBV5-1; d_gene: -; j_gene: TRBJ2-3; abundance: -; CDR3aa: CASSSTGRVTDTQYF; CDR3nt: TGCGCCAGCAGCTCGACAGGTCGAGTGACAGATACGCAGTATTTT
v_gene: TRBV20-1; d_gene: -; j_gene: TRBJ2-1; abundance: -; CDR3aa: CSANNFGQYNEQFF; CDR3nt: TGCAGTGCTAACAACTTCGGACAGTACAATGAGCAGTTCTTC
v_gene: TRBV5-6; d_gene: TRBD1; j_gene: TRBJ2-3; abundance: -; CDR3aa: CASSFPRDRVPVKTDTQYF; CDR3nt: TGTGCCAGCAGCTTCCCACGGGACAGGGTCCCTGTGAAGACAGATACGCAGTATTTT
v_gene: TRBV19; d_gene: -; j_gene: TRBJ2-1; abundance: few; CDR3aa: CASSIVGETYNEQFF; CDR3nt: TGTGCCAGTAGTATAGTGGGCGAGACCTACAATGAGCAGTTCTTC
v_gene: TRBV4-1; d_gene: -; j_gene: TRBJ2-7; abundance: few; CDR3aa: CASSQKAPVTGSSYEQYF; CDR3nt: TGCGCCAGCAGCCAAAAAGCCCCCGTAACAGGGAGCTCCTACGAGCAGTACTTC
v_gene: TRBV19; d_gene: -; j_gene: TRBJ2-7; abundance: -; CDR3aa: CASSSGRQLEQYF; CDR3nt: TGTGCCAGTAGTTCTGGACGACAGTTGGAGCAGTACTTC
v_gene: TRBV10-3; d_gene: -; j_gene: TRBJ2-1; abundance: few; CDR3aa: CAISESRGSSYNEQFF; CDR3nt: TGTGCCATCAGTGAATCCCGAGGCAGTTCCTACAATGAGCAGTTCTTC
v_gene: TRBV24-1; d_gene: TRBD1; j_gene: TRBJ2-7; abundance: -; CDR3aa: CATSDSGTGYYEQYF; CDR3nt: TGTGCCACCAGTGACTCCGGGACAGGCTACTACGAGCAGTACTTC
v_gene: TRBV20-1; d_gene: -; j_gene: TRBJ2-5; abundance: -; CDR3aa: CSAQKGARYRETQYF; CDR3nt: TGCAGTGCCCAGAAAGGTGCTAGATACAGAGAGACCCAGTACTTC
v_gene: TRBV20-1; d_gene: TRBD1; j_gene: TRBJ1-2; abundance: -; CDR3aa: CSARDRVGGYYGYTF; CDR3nt: TGCAGTGCTAGAGATCGTGTAGGGGGCTACTATGGCTACACCTTC